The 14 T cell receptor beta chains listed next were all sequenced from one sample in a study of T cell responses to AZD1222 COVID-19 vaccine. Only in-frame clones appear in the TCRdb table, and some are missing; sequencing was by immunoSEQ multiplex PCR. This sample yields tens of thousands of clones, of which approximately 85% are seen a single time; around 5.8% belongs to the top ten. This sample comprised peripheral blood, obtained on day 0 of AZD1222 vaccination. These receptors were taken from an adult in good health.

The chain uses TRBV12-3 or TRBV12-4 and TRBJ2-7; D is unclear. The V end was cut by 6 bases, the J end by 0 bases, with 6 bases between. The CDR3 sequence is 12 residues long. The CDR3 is CASRGDSYEQYF. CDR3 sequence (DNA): TGTGCCAGCAGGGGTGACTCCTACGAGCAGTACTTC.

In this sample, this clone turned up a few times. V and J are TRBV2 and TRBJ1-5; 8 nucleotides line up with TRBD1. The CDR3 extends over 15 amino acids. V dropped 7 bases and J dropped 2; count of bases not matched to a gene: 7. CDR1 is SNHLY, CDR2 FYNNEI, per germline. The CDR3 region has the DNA TGTGCCAGCAATTTACAGGGGGTTGGCAATCAGCCCCAGCATTTT. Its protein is CASNLQGVGNQPQHF.

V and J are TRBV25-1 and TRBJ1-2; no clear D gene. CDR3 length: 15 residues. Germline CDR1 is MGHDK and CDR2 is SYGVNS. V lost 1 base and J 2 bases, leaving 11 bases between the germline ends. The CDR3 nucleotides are TGTGCCAGCAGTGAATTGGTTGCGGAAAACTATGGCTACACCTTC. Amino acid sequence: CASSELVAENYGYTF.

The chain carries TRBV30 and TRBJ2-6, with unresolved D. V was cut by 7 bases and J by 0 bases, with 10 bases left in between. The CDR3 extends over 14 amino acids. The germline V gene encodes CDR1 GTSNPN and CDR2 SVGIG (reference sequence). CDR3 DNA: TGTGCCTCCCGGGCGGTCTCTGGGGCCAACGTCCTGACTTTC. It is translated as CASRAVSGANVLTF.

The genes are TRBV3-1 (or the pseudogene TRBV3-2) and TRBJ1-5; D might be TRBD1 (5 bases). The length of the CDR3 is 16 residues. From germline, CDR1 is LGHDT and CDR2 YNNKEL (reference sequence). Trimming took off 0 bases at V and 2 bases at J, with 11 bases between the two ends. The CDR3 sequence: CASSQDGGSGNQPQHF. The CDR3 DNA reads TGTGCCAGCAGCCAAGACGGGGGAAGTGGCAATCAGCCCCAGCATTTT.

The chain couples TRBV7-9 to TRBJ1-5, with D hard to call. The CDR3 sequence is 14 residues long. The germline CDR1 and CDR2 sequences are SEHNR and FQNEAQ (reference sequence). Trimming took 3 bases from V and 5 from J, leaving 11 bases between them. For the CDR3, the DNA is TGTGCCAGCAGCTTGGGCAATATCTATCAGCCCCAGCATTTT. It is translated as CASSLGNIYQPQHF.

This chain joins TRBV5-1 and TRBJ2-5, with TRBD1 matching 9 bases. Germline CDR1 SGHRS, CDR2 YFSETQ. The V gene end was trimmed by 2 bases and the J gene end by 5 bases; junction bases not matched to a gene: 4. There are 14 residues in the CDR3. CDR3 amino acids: CASSFGQGWETQYF. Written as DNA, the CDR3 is TGCGCCAGCAGCTTCGGACAGGGGTGGGAGACCCAGTACTTC.

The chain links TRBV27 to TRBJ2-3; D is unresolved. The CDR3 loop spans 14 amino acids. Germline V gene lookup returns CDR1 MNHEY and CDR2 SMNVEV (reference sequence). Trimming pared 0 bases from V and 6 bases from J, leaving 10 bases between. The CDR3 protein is CASSLSSPRDTQYF. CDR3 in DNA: TGTGCCAGCAGTTTATCGAGCCCGCGGGATACGCAGTATTTT.

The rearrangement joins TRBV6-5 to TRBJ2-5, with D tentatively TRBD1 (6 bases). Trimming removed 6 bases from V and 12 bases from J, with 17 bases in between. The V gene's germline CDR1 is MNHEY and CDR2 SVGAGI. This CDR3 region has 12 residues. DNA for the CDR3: TGTGCCAGCAGGACGGGCACAGGGCTTGAGTACTTC. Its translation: CASRTGTGLEYF.

The CDR3 sequence: CASSFQKTAWDEKLFF. CDR3 DNA sequence: TGTGCCAGTAGTTTCCAAAAGACTGCCTGGGATGAAAAACTGTTTTTT. The gene calls are TRBV19 and TRBJ1-4, with D unclear. V lost 5 bases to trimming and J lost 6 bases, with 19 bases between them. Looked up from germline, CDR1 is LNHDA and CDR2 is SQIVND (reference sequence). This CDR3 spans 16 amino acids.

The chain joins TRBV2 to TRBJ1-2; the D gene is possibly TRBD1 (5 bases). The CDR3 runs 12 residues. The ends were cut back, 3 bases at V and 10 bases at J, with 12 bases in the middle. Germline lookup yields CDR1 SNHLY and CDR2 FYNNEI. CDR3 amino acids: CASSETASDYTF. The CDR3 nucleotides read TGTGCCAGCAGTGAGACAGCTTCTGACTACACCTTC. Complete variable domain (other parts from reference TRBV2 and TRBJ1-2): EPEVTQTPSHQVTQMGQEVILRCVPISNHLYFYWYRQILGQKVEFLVSFYNNEISEKSEIFDDQFSVERPDGSNFTLKIRSTKLEDSAMYFCASSETASDYTFGSGTRLTVV.

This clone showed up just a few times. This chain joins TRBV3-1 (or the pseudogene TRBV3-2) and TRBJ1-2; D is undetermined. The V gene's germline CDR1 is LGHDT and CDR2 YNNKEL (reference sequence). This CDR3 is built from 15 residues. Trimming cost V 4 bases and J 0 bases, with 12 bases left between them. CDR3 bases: TGTGCCAGCAGCCGCCGACGGATGACTAACTATGGCTACACCTTC. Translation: CASSRRRMTNYGYTF.

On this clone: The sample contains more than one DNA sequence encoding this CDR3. The CDR3 sequence is CASSQGLAGVETQYF. CDR3 coding DNA: TGCGCCAGCAGCCAGGGACTAGCGGGAGTGGAGACCCAGTACTTC. This chain joins TRBV4-3 and TRBJ2-5, with TRBD2 matching over 14 bases. This CDR3 comprises 15 residues. The germline V gene encodes CDR1 LGHNA and CDR2 YSLEER. After removal of 3 bases from V and 5 bases from J, the junction contained 2 bases not matched to a gene.

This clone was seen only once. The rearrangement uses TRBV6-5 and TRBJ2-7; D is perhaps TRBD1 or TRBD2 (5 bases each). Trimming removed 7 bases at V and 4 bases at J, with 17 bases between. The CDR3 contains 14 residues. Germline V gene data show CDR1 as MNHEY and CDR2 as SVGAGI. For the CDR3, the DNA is TGTGCCAGCAACGACCGGGACGGTGTATACGAGCAGTACTTC. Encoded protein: CASNDRDGVYEQYF.